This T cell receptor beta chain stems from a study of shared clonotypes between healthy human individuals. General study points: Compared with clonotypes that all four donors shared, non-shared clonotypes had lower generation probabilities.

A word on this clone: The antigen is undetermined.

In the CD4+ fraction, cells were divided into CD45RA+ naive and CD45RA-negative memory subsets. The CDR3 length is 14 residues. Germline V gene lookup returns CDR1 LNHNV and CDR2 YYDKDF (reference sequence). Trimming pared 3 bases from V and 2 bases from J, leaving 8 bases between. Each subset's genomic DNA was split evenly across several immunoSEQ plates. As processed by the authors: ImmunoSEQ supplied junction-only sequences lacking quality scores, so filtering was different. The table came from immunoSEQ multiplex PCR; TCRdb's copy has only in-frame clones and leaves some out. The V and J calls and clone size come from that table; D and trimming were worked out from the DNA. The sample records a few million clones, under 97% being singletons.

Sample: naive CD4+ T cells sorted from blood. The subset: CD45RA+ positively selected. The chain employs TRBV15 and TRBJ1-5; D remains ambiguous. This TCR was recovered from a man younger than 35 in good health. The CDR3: CATSRAEGNQPQHF. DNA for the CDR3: TGTGCCACCAGCAGGGCTGAGGGCAATCAGCCCCAGCATTTT.